These T cell receptor beta chains were read from a single sample in a study of OX40 agonist ivuxolimab in advanced cancers. Profiled with immunoSEQ multiplex PCR; TCRdb holds only in-frame clones, not every one. This table has about 69,000 clones, more than 80% appearing once. The sample in question was CD4+ or CD8+ T cells sorted from blood, obtained in a trial of the OX40 agonist ivuxolimab. The receptors were sampled from an adult with an advanced solid tumor such as melanoma, head and neck, liver or kidney cancer. Both conserved end residues are part of each CDR3. D genes are given only for firm matches. Size tells how often a clone was seen (once, few, many) or the class of an expanded clone, and some rows leave it out.

d_call clone_size j_call v_call cdr3_aa cdr3_nt
- - TRBJ1-2 TRBV4-3 CASSQDDSHYYGYTF TGCGCCAGCAGCCAAGATGACAGCCATTACTATGGCTACACCTTC
TRBD2 once TRBJ2-2 TRBV10-3 CAIDGGANTGELFF TGTGCCATTGACGGGGGGGCGAACACCGGGGAGCTGTTTTTT
- - TRBJ2-1 TRBV6-5 CASSGSHNEQFF TGTGCCAGCTCGGGCAGCCACAATGAGCAGTTCTTC
- - TRBJ2-7 TRBV7-9 CASSFIEDTHEQYF TGTGCCAGCAGCTTTATAGAGGACACCCACGAGCAGTACTTC
- - TRBJ1-1 TRBV9 CASSVGQANTEAFF TGTGCCAGCAGCGTAGGACAGGCCAACACTGAAGCTTTCTTT
- - TRBJ2-3 TRBV6-5 CASSYSVGTDTQYF TGTGCCAGCAGTTACTCTGTGGGCACAGATACGCAGTATTTT
TRBD1 - TRBJ1-3 TRBV30 CAWSTGVENTIYF TGTGCCTGGTCTACAGGGGTAGAAAACACCATATATTTT
TRBD1 - TRBJ1-5 TRBV28 CASSPTGGASNQPQHF TGTGCCAGCAGTCCGACAGGGGGAGCGAGCAATCAGCCCCAGCATTTT
- few TRBJ2-6 TRBV9 CASSVGHLGGSGANVLTF TGTGCCAGCAGCGTAGGTCACTTGGGCGGCTCTGGGGCCAACGTCCTGACTTTC
TRBD1 - TRBJ1-6 TRBV2 CASSEIRPGQQVPPLHF TGTGCCAGCAGTGAAATTCGGCCGGGACAGCAAGTACCGCCCCTCCACTTT
- - TRBJ2-1 TRBV6-5 CASSYSGGGEQFF TGTGCCAGCAGTTACTCAGGGGGGGGTGAGCAGTTCTTC
- few TRBJ2-2 TRBV19 CASSDWDTGELFF TGTGCCAGTAGCGACTGGGACACCGGGGAGCTGTTTTTT
- - TRBJ2-3 TRBV10-3 CAISAPQGYSSTDTQYF TGTGCCATCAGTGCCCCCCAGGGTTACTCTAGCACAGATACGCAGTATTTT
- - TRBJ2-2 TRBV27 CASSLSPGELFF TGTGCCAGCAGTTTATCGCCCGGGGAGCTGTTTTTT
- - TRBJ2-1 TRBV6-5 CASSLLPGNYNEQFF TGTGCCAGCAGCCTCCTACCCGGGAATTACAATGAGCAGTTCTTC
- - TRBJ1-1 TRBV2 CASSEAVGYRSGEAFF TGTGCCAGCAGTGAAGCGGTTGGGTACCGCTCCGGTGAAGCTTTCTTT
TRBD2 - TRBJ2-5 TRBV7-9 CASSSTSGQETQYF TGTGCCAGCAGCTCTACTAGCGGGCAAGAGACCCAGTACTTC
- - TRBJ1-2 TRBV6-5 CASSPGPGGNYGYTF TGTGCCAGCAGCCCGGGACCGGGCGGTAACTATGGCTACACCTTC
TRBD2 - TRBJ2-1 TRBV7-9 CASSLAGSGLYNEQFF TGTGCCAGCAGCTTAGCTGGTAGCGGGCTTTACAATGAGCAGTTCTTC
- - TRBJ1-2 TRBV4-1 CASSQELNLRGYTF TGCGCCAGCAGCCAAGAATTAAACCTCCGGGGCTACACCTTC
TRBD1 - TRBJ1-2 TRBV28 CASSSGQGVLGYTF TGTGCCAGCAGTTCAGGACAGGGGGTATTGGGCTACACCTTC
- - TRBJ2-1 TRBV11-3 CASSLRGSGSAQFF TGTGCCAGCAGCTTACGTGGTAGCGGAAGCGCCCAGTTCTTC
- - TRBJ2-1 TRBV4-1 CASTSGLNNEQFF TGCGCCAGCACTTCTGGACTAAACAATGAGCAGTTCTTC
- - TRBJ2-1 TRBV27 CASSPLSGPGEQFF TGTGCCAGCAGTCCTCTTAGCGGCCCAGGTGAGCAGTTCTTC
TRBD1 once TRBJ1-4 TRBV15 CATSGTGTNEKLFF TGTGCCACCAGCGGGACAGGTACTAATGAAAAACTGTTTTTT
- - TRBJ1-6 TRBV9 CASSALDGASPLHF TGTGCCAGCAGCGCCCTGGACGGAGCGTCACCCCTCCACTTT
TRBD1 - TRBJ1-4 TRBV27 CASSHNRGTTNEKLFF TGTGCCAGCAGTCACAACAGGGGCACAACTAATGAAAAACTGTTTTTT
TRBD1 - TRBJ2-7 TRBV7-9 CASSFGDRGTYEQYF TGTGCCAGCAGCTTCGGTGACAGGGGAACCTACGAGCAGTACTTC
- few TRBJ1-2 TRBV7-9 CASSPESIMGYTF TGTGCCAGCAGCCCGGAGTCCATCATGGGCTACACCTTC